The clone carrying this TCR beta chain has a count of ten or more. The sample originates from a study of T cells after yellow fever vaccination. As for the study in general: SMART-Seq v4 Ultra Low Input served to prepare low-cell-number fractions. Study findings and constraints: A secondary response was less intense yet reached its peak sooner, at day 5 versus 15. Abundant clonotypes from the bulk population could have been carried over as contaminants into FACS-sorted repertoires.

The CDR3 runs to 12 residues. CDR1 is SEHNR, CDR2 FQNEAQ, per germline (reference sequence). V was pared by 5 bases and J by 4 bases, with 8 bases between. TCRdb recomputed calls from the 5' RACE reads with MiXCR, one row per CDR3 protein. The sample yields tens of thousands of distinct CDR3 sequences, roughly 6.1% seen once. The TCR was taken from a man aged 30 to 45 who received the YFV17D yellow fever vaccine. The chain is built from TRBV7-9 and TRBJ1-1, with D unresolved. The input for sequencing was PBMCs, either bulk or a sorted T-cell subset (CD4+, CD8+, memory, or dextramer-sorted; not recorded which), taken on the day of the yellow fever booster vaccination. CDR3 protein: CASSEDVTEAFF. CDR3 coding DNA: TGTGCCAGCAGCGAAGACGTCACTGAAGCTTTCTTT.